The next 26 T cell receptor beta chains were all read from a single sample in a study of early T cells in non-severe SARS-CoV-2 infection. In TCRdb, the 5' RACE reads were re-called with MiXCR into one record per CDR3 protein. This table has around 62,000 distinct CDR3 sequences, more than 4% appearing once. Sequenced: whole blood. The receptors shown here come from an adult who was a healthcare worker with PCR-confirmed SARS-CoV-2 infection or an uninfected control (not recorded which).

This clonotype was observed many times. V usage is TRBV2 and J usage is TRBJ1-2; 10 bases agree with TRBD1. The CDR3 extends over 15 amino acids. Germline values: CDR1 SNHLY, CDR2 FYNNEI. V trimming: 4 bases; J trimming: 2 bases; junction bases outside the gene matches: 4. The CDR3 DNA reads as TGTGCCAGCAGTGTCCGACAGGGGGCGAACTATGGCTACACCTTC. Amino acid sequence: CASSVRQGANYGYTF.

With respect to this clonotype: This may stem from a read error, because a much larger clone lies one nucleotide away. J is TRBJ2-4 and V is TRBV15; a weak D match, TRBD1 (6 bases). The ends were cut back, 1 base at V and 8 bases at J, with 15 bases in the middle. The CDR3 totals 15 residues. The germline V gene has CDR1 LNHNV and CDR2 YYDKDF (reference sequence). CDR3 sequence (DNA): TGTGCCACCAGCAGAGGTGGTCAGGGGTTTGACATTCAGTACTTC. It specifies CATSRGGQGFDIQYF.

This clonotype was observed at least ten times. The chain joins TRBV5-4 to TRBJ2-7; D might be TRBD1 (6 bases). In germline, CDR1 is SGHNT, CDR2 YYREEE (reference sequence). The CDR3 has 13 amino acids. V dropped 1 base and J dropped 5 bases, with 10 bases sitting between them. The chain's CDR3 is CASSLLWTDEQYF. CDR3 bases: TGTGCCAGCAGCTTGCTCTGGACAGACGAGCAGTACTTC.

In this sample, this clonotype turned up many times. The rearrangement uses TRBV12-3 or TRBV12-4 and TRBJ2-3; a possible D gene is TRBD2 (5 bases). Trimming took off 6 bases at V and 4 bases at J, with 20 bases between the two ends. CDR3 length equals 16 residues. CDR3 sequence (DNA): TGTGCCAGCAGACAAACTAGGACGACGGGGTCAGATACGCAGTATTTT. It encodes CASRQTRTTGSDTQYF.

In this sample, this clonotype turned up a few times. The chain is built from TRBV7-9 and TRBJ2-1; D is ambiguous. Germline CDR1 is SEHNR and CDR2 is FQNEAQ (reference sequence). The CDR3 runs to 11 residues. V was cut by 4 bases and J by 10 bases, with 8 bases left in between. The CDR3 spells CASSSLREQFF. The CDR3 DNA is TGTGCCAGCAGCTCCCTAAGGGAGCAGTTCTTC. The complete variable domain, with remaining parts taken from reference TRBV7-9 and TRBJ2-1, reads DTGVSQNPRHKITKRGQNVTFRCDPISEHNRLYWYRQTLGQGPEFLTYFQNEAQLEKSRLLSDRFSAERPKGSFSTLEIQRTEQGDSAMYLCASSSLREQFFGPGTRLTVL.

This clonotype was observed many times. The gene calls are TRBV21-1 and TRBJ1-1; the listed D gene, TRBD1, was not tested against the DNA. TRBV21-1 is a known pseudogene. The CDR3 contains 15 residues. CDR3 in amino acids: CASSKRAGGLDEAFF. The CDR3 DNA follows: TGTGCCAGCAGCAAACGGGCAGGGGGATTGGATGAAGCTTTCTTT.

This clonotype was recorded at least ten times. The rearrangement joins TRBV20-1 to TRBJ2-3; 8 bases are a match to TRBD2. Germline V gives CDR1 DFQATT, CDR2 SNEGSKA (reference sequence). The ends lost 6 bases at V and 6 bases at J; junction bases unmatched: 14. The CDR3 contains 15 residues. CDR3 sequence reads: CSARPKRGTYDTQYF. For the CDR3, the DNA is TGCAGTGCAAGACCCAAGCGGGGGACATATGATACGCAGTATTTT.

This clonotype was counted many times. The V and J genes are TRBV20-1 and TRBJ1-4, with 7 bases aligning to TRBD1. Germline values: CDR1 DFQATT, CDR2 SNEGSKA (reference sequence). After removal of 5 bases from V and 4 bases from J, the junction contained 7 bases not matched to a gene. This CDR3 region has 14 residues. In DNA form, the CDR3 reads TGCAGTGCTCCCCGACAGGGACTTAATGAAAAACTGTTTTTT. Protein: CSAPRQGLNEKLFF.

This clonotype was picked up many times. The chain couples TRBV6-5 to TRBJ1-4, with D possibly being TRBD1 (6 bases). Germline values: CDR1 MNHEY, CDR2 SVGAGI. Trimming removed 4 bases at V and 4 bases at J, with 10 bases between. There are 14 residues in the CDR3. The CDR3 DNA sequence: TGTGCCAGCAGTTTTGGACAGTTTAATGAAAAACTGTTTTTT. It translates to CASSFGQFNEKLFF.

This clonotype was found many times. The chain combines TRBV6-2 or TRBV6-3 with TRBJ2-1; D is uncertain. Germline loops: CDR1 MNHEY, CDR2 SVGEGT. V lost 4 bases, J lost 4 bases, and 11 bases lay in between. The CDR3 contains 14 residues. Written as DNA, the CDR3 is TGTGCCAGCAGTTCCCCGGTAGTATACAATGAGCAGTTCTTC. Its protein product is CASSSPVVYNEQFF.

The rearrangement uses TRBV5-1 and TRBJ1-1, with 7 bases identical to TRBD1. Germline V CDR1 and CDR2: SGHRS, YFSETQ. The J segment lost 3 bases and the V segment lost 4 bases, leaving 6 bases of the junction unmatched. This CDR3 has 14 residues. The CDR3 DNA follows: TGCGCCAGCAGCGCGTCGACAGGGTACACTGAAGCTTTCTTT. Translated: CASSASTGYTEAFF.

This clonotype was seen a few times. V gene TRBV7-2 combines with J gene TRBJ2-1, with 7 bases identical to TRBD1. Trimming at V came to 6 bases and at J to 1 base, leaving 9 bases not matched to a gene. CDR1 and CDR2 from the germline V gene are SGHTA and FQGNSA. The CDR3 extends over 16 amino acids. The CDR3 loop is CASRSRQGPSYNEQFF. The CDR3 DNA is TGTGCCAGCAGGTCCAGACAGGGACCGTCCTACAATGAGCAGTTCTTC. The complete variable domain, with remaining parts taken from reference TRBV7-2 and TRBJ2-1, reads GAGVSQSPSNKVTEKGKDVELRCDPISGHTALYWYRQSLGQGLEFLIYFQGNSAPDKSGLPSDRFSAERTGGSVSTLTIQRTQQEDSAVYLCASRSRQGPSYNEQFFGPGTRLTVL.

This clonotype was detected a few times. The rearrangement joins TRBV14 to TRBJ2-5, with a weak D call TRBD2 (5 bases). Between the trimmed V and J ends, which lost 1 base and 9 bases, there was a span of 9 bases. Germline V gene sequence: CDR1 SGHDN, CDR2 FVKESK. The length of the CDR3 is 12 residues. CDR3 DNA sequence: TGTGCCAGCAGCCAAGGGCGAGGGTCCCAGTACTTC. The encoded protein is CASSQGRGSQYF.

Many counts were recorded for this clonotype. The gene calls are TRBV6-2 or TRBV6-3 and TRBJ2-2; D remains unclear. The CDR3 runs 14 residues. V gave up 0 bases and J gave up 4 bases, with 6 bases separating them. CDR1 is MNHEY, CDR2 SVGEGT, per germline. CDR3 sequence (DNA): TGTGCCAGCAGTTACTCGACTCCCACCGGGGAGCTGTTTTTT. This encodes CASSYSTPTGELFF.

At least ten counts were recorded for this clonotype. J is TRBJ1-3 and V is TRBV18; no firm D call. The CDR3 is 12 residues long. Germline-derived CDR1 and CDR2 are KGHSH and LQKENI. V was cut by 6 bases and J by 5 bases, with 8 bases left in between. The CDR3 region has the DNA TGTGCCAGCTCCCAAGAGAGAAACACCATATATTTT. Translated: CASSQERNTIYF.

The gene calls are TRBV20-1 and TRBJ1-3, with D possibly TRBD1 on 5 matching bases. With 6 bases removed from V and 4 bases from J, the gap between germline ends came to 16 bases. The CDR3 has 14 residues. CDR1 and CDR2 from the germline V gene are DFQATT and SNEGSKA (reference sequence). The DNA for the CDR3 is TGCAGTGCGGACCCCGGGACCACCGGAAACACCATATATTTT. It encodes CSADPGTTGNTIYF.

This clonotype was seen ten or more times. The chain employs TRBV10-1 and TRBJ2-1, with D maybe TRBD2 (6 bases). V lost 8 bases and J lost 4, with 15 bases in between. The germline CDR1 and CDR2 sequences are WNHNN and SYGVQD (reference sequence). This CDR3 has 14 residues. The CDR3 is CASAPTRGYNEQFF. Written as DNA, the CDR3 is TGCGCCAGCGCTCCGACTAGAGGGTACAATGAGCAGTTCTTC.

The chain couples TRBV20-1 to TRBJ2-1; 8 nucleotides line up with TRBD2. The germline V gene encodes CDR1 DFQATT and CDR2 SNEGSKA (reference sequence). Unmatched junction bases numbered 3, after V lost 5 bases and J lost 3 bases. This CDR3 comprises 13 residues. This CDR3 is CSAPRGGYNEQFF. The CDR3 coding sequence is TGCAGTGCTCCTCGGGGGGGCTACAATGAGCAGTTCTTC.

This clonotype was detected many times. This chain links TRBV6-5 with TRBJ2-7; 8 bases match TRBD1. CDR3 length: 15 residues. Per germline, CDR1 MNHEY and CDR2 SVGAGI. The ends lost 3 bases at V and 2 bases at J; junction bases unmatched: 6. CDR3 sequence: CASSYSRTGTYEQYF. The DNA of the CDR3 is TGTGCCAGCAGTTATTCTAGGACAGGGACCTACGAGCAGTACTTC.

This clonotype was recorded many times. The CDR3 does not close with the conserved phenylalanine or tryptophan, likely indicating a read error. The limits of the CDR3 on the DNA are not certain, so only TCRdb's listed CDR3 is given. The rearrangement uses TRBV29-1 and TRBJ2-3; TRBD2 was called by the table and not checked on the DNA. Germline assignment: CDR1 SQVTM and CDR2 ANQGSEA. The CDR3 adds up to 8 amino acids, both ends counted. The CDR3 here is CSVSARDC.

This clonotype was counted only a few times. Mismatch with germline at one junction end may stem from a read error. The chain joins TRBV27 to TRBJ2-3, with D perhaps matching TRBD2 (8 bases). CDR3 length: 16 amino acids. CDR1 is MNHEY, CDR2 SMNVEV, per germline (reference sequence). The CDR3 nucleotides are TGTGCCAGTAGTTCAGCGGGAGCAGGGGGGACAGATACGCAGTATTTT. It yields the protein CASSSAGAGGTDTQYF.

In this sample, this clonotype turned up many times. The rearrangement uses TRBV27 and TRBJ2-7, with 10 nucleotides matching TRBD2. The V gene's germline CDR1 is MNHEY and CDR2 SMNVEV (reference sequence). This CDR3 is 16 amino acids long. Trimming removed 5 bases from V and 4 bases from J; junction bases left unmatched: 11. The CDR3 spells CASSGKRTSGLYEQYF. As DNA, the CDR3 is TGTGCCAGCAGTGGGAAACGGACTAGCGGTCTGTACGAGCAGTACTTC.

This clonotype was recorded many times. The V call is TRBV5-1, the J call TRBJ1-2; D not certain. The CDR3 loop spans 15 amino acids. V lost 1 base, J lost 5 bases, and 15 bases lay in between. CDR1 and CDR2 (germline): SGHRS, YFSETQ. The CDR3 loop is CASSLLSGKSYGYTF. The DNA for the CDR3 is TGCGCCAGCAGCTTGCTATCGGGCAAAAGTTATGGCTACACCTTC.

The chain links TRBV6-2 or TRBV6-3 to TRBJ2-7; D call uncertain. Germline-derived CDR1 and CDR2 are MNHEY and SVGEGT. This CDR3 has 13 amino acids. Trimming shortened V by 4 bases and J by 3 bases, and 10 bases separated the two germline ends. This CDR3 reads CASSFNPNYEQYF. CDR3 sequence (DNA): TGTGCCAGCAGTTTCAACCCAAACTACGAGCAGTACTTC.

This sequence joins TRBV29-1 and TRBJ1-4, with D unresolved. Trimming stripped 3 bases from V and 4 bases from J, with 6 bases between. Germline V gene data show CDR1 as SQVTM and CDR2 as ANQGSEA. This CDR3 has 12 residues. The DNA of the CDR3 is TGCAGCGTTGAGCAGGATAATGAAAAACTGTTTTTT. It encodes CSVEQDNEKLFF.

This clonotype was seen many times. The rearrangement links TRBV29-1 to TRBJ1-1; D perhaps matches TRBD1 (6 bases). V lost 6 bases, J lost 5 bases, and 10 bases lay in between. This CDR3 is built from 11 residues. Germline V gene sequence: CDR1 SQVTM, CDR2 ANQGSEA. CDR3 amino acids: CSVADRTEAFF. DNA of the CDR3: TGCAGCGTCGCCGACAGGACTGAAGCTTTCTTT. Together with reference TRBV29-1 and TRBJ1-1, the CDR3 gives the full variable domain: SAVISQKPSRDICQRGTSLTIQCQVDSQVTMMFWYRQQPGQSLTLIATANQGSEATYESGFVIDKFPISRPNLTFSTLTVSNMSPEDSSIYLCSVADRTEAFFGQGTRLTVV.